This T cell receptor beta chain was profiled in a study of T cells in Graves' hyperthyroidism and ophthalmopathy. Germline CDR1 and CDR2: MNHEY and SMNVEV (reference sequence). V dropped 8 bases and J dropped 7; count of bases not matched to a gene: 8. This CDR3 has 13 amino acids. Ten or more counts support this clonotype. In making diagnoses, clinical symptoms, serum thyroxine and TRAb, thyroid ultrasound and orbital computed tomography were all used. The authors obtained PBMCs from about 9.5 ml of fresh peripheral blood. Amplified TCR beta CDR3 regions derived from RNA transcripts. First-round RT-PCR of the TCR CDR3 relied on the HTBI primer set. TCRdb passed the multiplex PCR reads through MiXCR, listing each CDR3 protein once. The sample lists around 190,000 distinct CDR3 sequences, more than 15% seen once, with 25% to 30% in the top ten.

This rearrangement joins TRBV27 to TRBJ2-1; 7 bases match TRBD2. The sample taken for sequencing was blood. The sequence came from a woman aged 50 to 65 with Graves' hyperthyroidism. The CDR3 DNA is TGTGCCAGCGGCGGGGGATATTGGAATGAGCAGTTCTTC. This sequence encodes CASGGGYWNEQFF.